Below are 8 T cell receptor beta chains sequenced from a single sample in a study of blood T cell repertoires in COVID-19. TCRdb keeps only in-frame clones here, not all; method: immunoSEQ multiplex PCR. The data hold under 400,000 clones, with nearly 90% observed a single time. The sequenced material came from peripheral blood. The receptor source for this set is a man aged 18 to 30 with active or convalescent COVID-19.

This clone has a single count. V usage is TRBV11-2 and J usage is TRBJ2-2, with a tentative D call TRBD2 (6 bases). The germline V gene has CDR1 SGHAT and CDR2 FQNNGV. The CDR3 has 15 residues. V was shortened by 5 bases and J by 6 bases, with 16 bases between the two germline ends. The CDR3: CASSRLGGMAGELFF. CDR3 bases: TGTGCCAGCAGCCGCCTGGGCGGGATGGCCGGGGAGCTGTTTTTT.

The rearrangement links TRBV7-9 to TRBJ2-1; D ambiguous. Deletions cut 2 bases from V and 13 bases from J, with 12 bases between. Germline V lookup: CDR1 SEHNR, CDR2 FQNEAQ (reference sequence). The CDR3 length is 12 residues. The CDR3 reads CASSLFLTGQFF. The CDR3 DNA reads as TGTGCCAGCAGCTTATTCTTAACCGGTCAGTTCTTC.

The V call is TRBV28, the J call TRBJ1-5; 10 bases align to TRBD1. CDR3 length: 16 amino acids. The V gene's germline CDR1 is MDHEN and CDR2 SYDVKM. Losses at the gene ends were 7 bases for V and 5 bases for J; bases not matched to a gene: 11. CDR3 coding DNA: TGTGCCAGCACCAAAGCCTCCGGGACAGGGGATCAGCCCCAGCATTTT. Protein product: CASTKASGTGDQPQHF. The variable domain in full, completed from reference TRBV28 and TRBJ1-5, reads DVKVTQSSRYLVKRTGEKVFLECVQDMDHENMFWYRQDPGLGLRLIYFSYDVKMKEKGDIPEGYSVSREKKERFSLILESASTNQTSMYLCASTKASGTGDQPQHFGDGTRLSIL.

This clone has a single count. The CDR3 loop is CASSYNGGPNEKLFF. CDR3 DNA: TGTGCCAGCAGTTACAACGGGGGACCTAATGAAAAACTGTTTTTT. This chain joins TRBV6-5 and TRBJ1-4; TRBD1 might be the D (5 bases). The CDR3 is 15 residues long. The ends were cut back, 2 bases at V and 3 bases at J, with 10 bases in the middle. Looked up from germline, CDR1 is MNHEY and CDR2 is SVGAGI.

This chain connects TRBV29-1 to TRBJ2-7; the match to TRBD2 covers 8 bases. This CDR3 is 13 amino acids long. Germline CDR1 SQVTM, CDR2 ANQGSEA. Losses at the gene ends were 5 bases for V and 4 bases for J; bases not matched to a gene: 7. CDR3 sequence: CSVSSASGYEQYF. DNA for the CDR3: TGCAGCGTTTCCTCGGCTAGCGGGTACGAGCAGTACTTC.

The genes are TRBV7-2 and TRBJ1-5; possibly TRBD1 for D (5 bases). Trimming cost V 3 bases and J 2 bases, with 14 bases left between them. Germline assignment: CDR1 SGHTA and CDR2 FQGNSA. This CDR3 comprises 16 residues. The CDR3 loop reads CASSFLGQGGNQPQHF. The CDR3 DNA sequence: TGTGCCAGCAGCTTTCTGGGGCAAGGGGGCAATCAGCCCCAGCATTTT.

The V call is TRBV28, the J call TRBJ2-7, with unresolved D. Germline V lookup: CDR1 MDHEN, CDR2 SYDVKM. The length of the CDR3 is 11 residues. V was cut by 6 bases and J by 1 base, with 4 bases left in between. The CDR3 loop is CASSQSYEQYF. The CDR3 coding sequence is TGTGCCAGCAGCCAGTCCTACGAGCAGTACTTC.

This clone is a singleton in its sample. The CDR3 sequence: CASGSGVTYQETQYF. In nucleotides, the CDR3 is TGTGCCAGCGGGTCAGGGGTCACGTACCAAGAGACCCAGTACTTC. This sequence joins TRBV7-2 and TRBJ2-5; tentative D call: TRBD1 (6 bases). V was trimmed by 8 bases and J by 0 bases, leaving 16 bases between them. The CDR3 spans 15 residues. From germline, CDR1 is SGHTA and CDR2 FQGNSA.